What follows are 16 T cell receptor beta chains derived from one specimen sequenced in a study of monozygotic twins with inflammatory bowel disease. TCRdb reanalyzed the 5' RACE reads, giving one entry per CDR3 protein sequence and no DNA. The table gives some 330,000 distinct CDR3 sequences; the top ten clones make up about 5% of it. The specimen was blood. Every receptor here comes from a human donor with ulcerative colitis or Crohn's disease, or a healthy co-twin of an affected twin (not recorded which).

The chain employs TRBV30 and TRBJ2-6. The germline V gene has CDR1 GTSNPN and CDR2 SVGIG (reference sequence). This CDR3 is 14 amino acids long. The CDR3 spells CAWSSGAGANVLTF.

The chain couples TRBV7-9 to TRBJ2-5; TCRdb returns TRBD1, unconfirmable since there is no DNA. There are 12 residues in the CDR3. Per germline, CDR1 SEHNR and CDR2 FQNEAQ (reference sequence). The CDR3 sequence is CASRGGQETQYF.

The chain joins TRBV9 to TRBJ2-1. CDR1 and CDR2 (germline): SGDLS, YYNGEE. This CDR3 has 13 amino acids. CDR3 sequence reads: CASSATSTHEQFF.

The chain joins TRBV7-2 to TRBJ1-5. Germline V gives CDR1 SGHTA, CDR2 FQGNSA. This CDR3 spans 12 amino acids. CDR3 in amino acids: CASSFLGQPQHF. The entire variable domain, with the rest obtained from reference TRBV7-2 and TRBJ1-5, is as follows: GAGVSQSPSNKVTEKGKDVELRCDPISGHTALYWYRQSLGQGLEFLIYFQGNSAPDKSGLPSDRFSAERTGGSVSTLTIQRTQQEDSAVYLCASSFLGQPQHFGDGTRLSIL.

The genes are TRBV18 and TRBJ2-7; TCRdb outputs TRBD2, but without DNA this stays unchecked. The length of the CDR3 is 15 residues. CDR1 KGHSH and CDR2 LQKENI come from the germline V gene. CDR3 amino acids: CASSPPAGGSYEQYF.

The V and J genes are TRBV29-1 and TRBJ2-6; TCRdb lists TRBD2, though no DNA is available to test this call. Looked up from germline, CDR1 is SQVTM and CDR2 is ANQGSEA. CDR3 length: 21 amino acids. CDR3 loop: CSVVGGWLGGDGESGANVLTF.

The gene calls are TRBV20-1 and TRBJ1-6; TCRdb's assignment of TRBD1 cannot be checked, as there is no DNA. This CDR3 has 12 amino acids. Germline CDR1 is DFQATT and CDR2 is SNEGSKA (reference sequence). The CDR3 loop is CSAGGPNSPLHF.

The rearrangement joins TRBV12-3 or TRBV12-4 to TRBJ2-7; TCRdb returns TRBD2, unconfirmable since there is no DNA. The CDR3 length is 17 residues. The CDR3 is CASSPRERTSGRAEQYF.

This sequence joins TRBV20-1 and TRBJ2-5; without DNA, the TCRdb call of TRBD1 cannot be checked. Germline V gene sequence: CDR1 DFQATT, CDR2 SNEGSKA (reference sequence). The CDR3 runs to 13 residues. CDR3 protein: CSSSDTFQETQYF.

This CDR3 is CASTRDRVSYEQYF. This chain links TRBV6-2 or TRBV6-3 with TRBJ2-7; TCRdb's D call of TRBD1 is untestable without DNA. The CDR3 runs 14 residues. The germline V gene has CDR1 MNHEY and CDR2 SVGEGT.

This chain joins TRBV4-2 and TRBJ1-5. This CDR3 has 17 amino acids. Per the germline V gene, CDR1 is LGHNA and CDR2 is YNFKEQ. CDR3 sequence: CASSQGPPGGLNQPQHF.

V is TRBV18 and J is TRBJ2-7; TCRdb reports TRBD1, a call that lacks DNA to check it against. The CDR3 covers 15 residues. CDR1 KGHSH and CDR2 LQKENI come from the germline V gene. The CDR3: CASSPSRGAGYEQYF.

This CDR3 is CSVALLPGGSGGLAQYF. The chain recombines TRBV29-1 with TRBJ2-5; TCRdb picks TRBD2, but there is no DNA to check that call. The V gene's germline CDR1 is SQVTM and CDR2 ANQGSEA. This CDR3 contains 17 residues. Using reference TRBV29-1 and TRBJ2-5 for the parts outside the CDR3, the full variable domain is SAVISQKPSRDICQRGTSLTIQCQVDSQVTMMFWYRQQPGQSLTLIATANQGSEATYESGFVIDKFPISRPNLTFSTLTVSNMSPEDSSIYLCSVALLPGGSGGLAQYFGPGTRLLVL.

This chain connects TRBV7-2 to TRBJ2-5; TCRdb's D gene call, TRBD1, goes unchecked for lack of DNA. The germline V gene encodes CDR1 SGHTA and CDR2 FQGNSA. This CDR3 comprises 16 residues. The chain's CDR3 is CASSKIEGQYQETQYF.

This chain links TRBV10-3 with TRBJ1-6; there is no DNA to check the TCRdb D call of TRBD1. Germline CDR1 reads ENHRY; CDR2 reads SYGVKD. The CDR3 consists of 12 residues. The CDR3 region is CAIRTANSPLHF.

This chain uses TRBV27 with TRBJ2-7; TCRdb indicates TRBD2, and absent DNA this call remains unverified. The germline gives CDR1 MNHEY, CDR2 SMNVEV (reference sequence). The CDR3 consists of 13 residues. CDR3 loop: CASSSGTFRVQYF.